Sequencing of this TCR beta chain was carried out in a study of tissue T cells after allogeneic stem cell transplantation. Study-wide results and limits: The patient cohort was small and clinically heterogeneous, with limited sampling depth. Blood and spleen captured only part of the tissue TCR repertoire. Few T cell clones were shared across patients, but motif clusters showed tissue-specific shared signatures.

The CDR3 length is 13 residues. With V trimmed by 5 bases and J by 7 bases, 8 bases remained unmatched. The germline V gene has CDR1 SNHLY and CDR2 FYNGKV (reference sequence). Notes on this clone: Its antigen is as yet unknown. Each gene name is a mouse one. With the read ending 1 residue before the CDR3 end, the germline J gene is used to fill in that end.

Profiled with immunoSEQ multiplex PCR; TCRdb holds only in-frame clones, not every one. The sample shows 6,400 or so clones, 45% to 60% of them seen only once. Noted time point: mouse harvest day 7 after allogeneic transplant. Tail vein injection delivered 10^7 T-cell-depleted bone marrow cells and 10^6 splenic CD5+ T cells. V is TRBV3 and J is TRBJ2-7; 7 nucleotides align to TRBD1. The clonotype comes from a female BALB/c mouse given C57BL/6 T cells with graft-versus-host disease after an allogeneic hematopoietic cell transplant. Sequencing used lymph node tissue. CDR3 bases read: TGTGCCAGCAGCCGACAGGGAGGAGGAGAACAGTAC. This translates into CASSRQGGGEQY. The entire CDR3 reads CASSRQGGGEQYF.